One and the same sample provided the 10 T cell receptor beta chains below, sequenced in a study of blood T cell repertoires in COVID-19. Repertoires were generated with immunoSEQ multiplex PCR, while TCRdb's copy carries only in-frame clones and drops some. The sample carries around 190,000 clones, approximately 89% recorded once. The specimen sequenced was peripheral blood. The receptors shown here come from a woman aged 55-69 years with acute or convalescent COVID-19.

J is TRBJ2-4 and V is TRBV29-1; D possibly corresponds to TRBD1 (6 bases). From germline, CDR1 is SQVTM and CDR2 ANQGSEA. Deletions cut 7 bases from V and 0 bases from J, with 22 bases between. The CDR3 extends over 17 amino acids. The CDR3 loop is CSAGSHGTPSAKNIQYF. The CDR3 DNA reads TGCAGCGCTGGGAGCCACGGGACACCCTCAGCCAAAAACATTCAGTACTTC.

The chain employs TRBV19 and TRBJ2-3; the match to TRBD1 covers 7 bases. CDR1 and CDR2 (germline): LNHDA, SQIVND (reference sequence). With 11 bases clipped from V and 2 bases from J, the junction kept 10 bases outside the gene matches. The CDR3 extends over 14 amino acids. This chain's CDR3 is CAARDSLSTDTQYF. The CDR3 DNA reads TGTGCCGCCCGGGACAGCCTCTCCACAGATACGCAGTATTTT.

The rearrangement uses TRBV6-5 and TRBJ1-3, with unresolved D. Between the trimmed V and J ends, which lost 7 bases and 0 bases, there was a span of 13 bases. CDR3 length: 15 amino acids. CDR1 is MNHEY, CDR2 SVGAGI, per germline. CDR3 DNA: TGTGCCAGCACTTTGGGCAAATACTCTGGAAACACCATATATTTT. Amino acids: CASTLGKYSGNTIYF.

The chain combines TRBV28 with TRBJ2-2; 13 nucleotides match TRBD2. This CDR3 has 19 residues. V shed 1 base, J shed 4 bases, and the junction held 9 bases outside the gene matches. CDR1 and CDR2 (germline): MDHEN, SYDVKM. CDR3 DNA sequence: TGTGCCAGCAGTTTATATGGGCCTCGGACTAGCGGGGGCACCGGGGAGCTGTTTTTT. It yields the protein CASSLYGPRTSGGTGELFF.

In the case of this clone: Other DNA variants within this sample encode the same CDR3. V usage is TRBV5-1 and J usage is TRBJ1-5, with unresolved D. Trimming shortened V by 0 bases and J by 4 bases, and 5 bases separated the two germline ends. Germline assignment: CDR1 SGHRS and CDR2 YFSETQ. The CDR3 spans 13 residues. CDR3 sequence (DNA): TGCGCCAGCAGCTTGGCCGAGAATCAGCCCCAGCATTTT. Translated: CASSLAENQPQHF.

This chain uses TRBV6-5 with TRBJ1-1; no clear D. This CDR3 comprises 11 residues. V lost 8 bases to trimming and J lost 7 bases, with 11 bases between them. CDR1 MNHEY and CDR2 SVGAGI come from the germline V gene. The CDR3 sequence is CASQNPHEAFF. CDR3 DNA: TGTGCCAGCCAGAACCCCCATGAAGCTTTCTTT.

CDR3: CASTLGAPATGELFF. In nucleotides, the CDR3 is TGTGCCAGCACTTTGGGGGCCCCCGCTACCGGGGAGCTGTTTTTT. The genes are TRBV3-1 (or the pseudogene TRBV3-2) and TRBJ2-2; weak D call: TRBD1 (6 bases). The CDR3 contains 15 residues. Trimming took off 7 bases at V and 5 bases at J, with 17 bases between the two ends. Germline values: CDR1 LGHDT, CDR2 YNNKEL (reference sequence).

The chain joins TRBV24-1 to TRBJ2-1; D unresolved. Germline lookup yields CDR1 KGHDR and CDR2 SFDVKD. The CDR3 runs 14 residues. With 2 bases removed from V and 6 bases from J, the gap between germline ends came to 10 bases. The CDR3 loop reads CATSDYRGLNEQFF. CDR3 DNA: TGTGCCACCAGTGATTATCGTGGCCTCAATGAGCAGTTCTTC.

The chain uses TRBV6-2 or TRBV6-3 and TRBJ1-2, with 10 bases aligning to TRBD1. The CDR3 runs to 15 residues. With V trimmed by 5 bases and J by 4 bases, 7 bases remained unmatched. The germline CDR1 and CDR2 sequences are MNHEY and SVGEGT. The CDR3 nucleotides are TGTGCCAGCAGTCCGGACAGGGGGGCGCTCTATGGCTACACCTTC. Its translation: CASSPDRGALYGYTF.

This clone has just one count. The gene calls are TRBV28 and TRBJ1-2; 9 nucleotides align to TRBD1. Looked up from germline, CDR1 is MDHEN and CDR2 is SYDVKM. There are 15 residues in the CDR3. The trim removed 2 bases at V and 5 bases at J, leaving 6 bases unmatched. The CDR3 sequence: CASSLTTGGAYGYTF. CDR3 coding DNA: TGTGCCAGCAGTTTAACCACAGGGGGCGCGTATGGCTACACCTTC.